The clone carrying this T cell receptor beta chain was counted between two and nine times. Antigen specificity is unknown. The source of the sample is a study of long-term antiretroviral therapy in people with HIV. Study-level points and caveats: Subsequent to ART, diversity was augmented yet persisted below that of transplant donor controls. Clones with expansion before ART led the repertoire at all time points.

This was the immunoSEQ v3.0 assay at survey level. Profiling relied on immunoSEQ multiplex PCR, and the TCRdb table lists in-frame clones only, not all of them. Here the sample spans 20,000 to 30,000 clones, about 86% being singletons. Looked up from germline, CDR1 is MDHEN and CDR2 is SYDVKM. CDR3 size: 14 residues. V shed 5 bases, J shed 8 bases, and the junction held 7 bases outside the gene matches. The sequence was collected from a man aged 25 to 40 with HIV. V is TRBV28 and J is TRBJ1-2; 11 nucleotides agree with TRBD1. The material was unsorted PBMCs, obtained 0.7 years before starting antiretroviral therapy. This chain's CDR3 is CASSPGQGARGYTF. The CDR3 coding sequence is TGTGCCAGCAGTCCCGGACAGGGGGCGCGAGGCTACACCTTC.